One and the same sample provided the 3 T cell receptor beta chains below, sequenced in a study of shared clonotypes between healthy human individuals. Produced via immunoSEQ multiplex PCR; TCRdb's table is partial and in-frame only. Counted here are about 1 million clones, approximately 68% occurring once; the ten biggest clones make up 1.5%. Sequenced material: memory CD4+ T cells sorted from blood. Subset noted: CD45RA-negative fraction. The receptors were sampled from a man between 18 and 35 years old in good health.

J is TRBJ2-3 and V is TRBV5-4, with TRBD1 matching over 7 bases. V dropped 5 bases and J dropped 9; count of bases not matched to a gene: 6. The CDR3 extends over 12 amino acids. The germline V gene encodes CDR1 SGHNT and CDR2 YYREEE (reference sequence). The CDR3 loop is CASRNTGETQYF. The CDR3 DNA is TGTGCCAGCAGGAACACAGGGGAGACGCAGTATTTT.

The rearrangement joins TRBV11-3 to TRBJ1-2, with 7 bases that match TRBD1. The V gene's germline CDR1 is SGHNT and CDR2 YENEEA. CDR3 size: 15 residues. Trimming removed 2 bases from V and 8 bases from J; junction bases left unmatched: 11. The CDR3 is CASSLPSTGERGYTF. CDR3 DNA sequence: TGTGCCAGCAGCTTACCCTCTACAGGGGAGCGAGGCTACACCTTC.

This rearrangement joins TRBV5-4 to TRBJ2-7; 7 bases are shared with TRBD2. There are 15 residues in the CDR3. After removal of 4 bases from V and 7 bases from J, the junction contained 14 bases not matched to a gene. Germline V gene sequence: CDR1 SGHNT, CDR2 YYREEE (reference sequence). CDR3 sequence reads: CASSPGWEGTAEQYF. CDR3 coding DNA: TGTGCCAGCAGCCCTGGGTGGGAGGGGACTGCTGAGCAGTACTTC. Combining the CDR3 with reference TRBV5-4 and TRBJ2-7 gives the whole variable domain ETGVTQSPTHLIKTRGQQVTLRCSSQSGHNTVSWYQQALGQGPQFIFQYYREEENGRGNFPPRFSGLQFPNYSSELNVNALELDDSALYLCASSPGWEGTAEQYFGPGTRLTVT.